This TCR beta chain was captured in a study of T cells in Graves' hyperthyroidism and ophthalmopathy. Study observations and caveats: Blood shared most expanded thyroid clonotypes above 0.001.

This clonotype was recorded only once. The antigen is undetermined. The junction departs from germline at one end; a sequencing error may be responsible. Using RNA transcripts as the source, TCR beta CDR3 regions were amplified. Researchers ran a first-round RT-PCR on the TCR CDR3 using the HTBI primer set. TCRdb recomputed calls from the multiplex PCR reads with MiXCR, one row per CDR3 protein. The repertoire consists of approximately 870,000 distinct CDR3 sequences, with 38% occurring once and the leading ten covering about 8.9%. For Graves' hyperthyroidism to be stable, ophthalmopathy could not progress within 18 months. Uncontrolled infection, other autoimmune disease, pregnancy or lactation excluded patients. The sequence was collected from a young man with Graves' hyperthyroidism. Sequenced sample: blood.

Here the CDR3 reads CATNRANRELFF. The CDR3 coding sequence is TGTGCCACCAACAGAGCGAACCGGGAGCTGTTTTTC. The V call is TRBV15, the J call TRBJ2-2; the D gene is possibly TRBD2 (6 bases). Germline lookup yields CDR1 LNHNV and CDR2 YYDKDF (reference sequence). CDR3 length: 12 residues.